This T cell receptor beta chain emerged from a study of blood T cell repertoires in COVID-19 (TCRdb year 2020). About the investigation overall: Collaborator samples came from the United States, Italy and Spain and covered acute and convalescent phases of COVID-19. HLA class I and class II types, where available, came from metadata supplied by the sample provider rather than from assay-based typing. Subjects who had been exposed to COVID-19, were actively infected with it, or had recovered from it provided the deeply sampled blood TCRbeta repertoires that made up the dataset. The material from the prospective study consisted of cDNA or gDNA derived from T cells, B-cell-depleted T cells, or PBMCs. The repertoires were released in a freely available public database intended as a resource for research on the immune response to SARS-CoV-2. Sample metadata almost always included a de-identified subject ID, COVID-19 status, age in years and sex. The samples were drawn from two sources: the first 160 participants of the ongoing ImmuneRACE study, and 950 to 1,500 subjects contributed by 6 global collaborators. General study outcomes and caveats: Clinical and demographic metadata were provided uncurated, with the amount varying by source and participant.

Note on this clone: Its antigen is currently not known. Base quality data are lacking; no much larger clone is found one base away.

The immunoSEQ Assay, a bias-controlled multiplex PCR, was used to amplify TCRbeta CDR3 regions from genomic DNA. Regarding the original processing steps: The number of nucleated cells in each sample was estimated from the amplification of reference gene primers within the assay. Sequence reads were collapsed and filtered to measure the absolute abundance of every unique TCRbeta CDR3 rearrangement. Productive Simpson clonality was computed per sample as the square root of Simpson's diversity index over productive rearrangements. TCRdb obtained this table from immuneACCESS and retained in-frame rearrangements with V and J assigned. These tables miss some clones; where compared with another copy, unresolved V genes account for less than half of the shortfall, and the remainder is unexplained. The V and J calls and clone size come from that table; D and trimming were worked out from the DNA. For this sample the table gives about 220,000 clones, of which roughly nine tenths were detected only once. The ten largest clones represent roughly 2.5% of the sample.

Trimming accounts for 10 bases at V and 3 bases at J, while the number of junction bases matched to no gene is 4. There are 12 amino acids in the CDR3, from cysteine to phenylalanine inclusive. Of all the DNA, just the CDR3 is kept, 36 bases in frame from base 1. Based on the germline V gene, the CDR1 and CDR2 sequences are ENHRY and SYGVKD. In the prospective study, participants were roughly 18 to 90 years old, resided in fewer than 25 geographic areas of the United States, and were enrolled through a virtual design. To assign participants to cohorts, the prospective study relied on clinical history that participants themselves reported in a screening survey and a study questionnaire. For ImmuneRACE Cohort 3, a participant was defined as recovered based on two consecutive negative NP/OP PCR tests, clearance by a healthcare professional, or resolution of symptoms. In the prospective study, mobile phlebotomists collected whole blood, serum and a nasopharyngeal or oropharyngeal swab from each participant. Additional blood draws and questionnaires over an approximately two-month period could optionally be provided by prospective study participants. Blood samples from the prospective study were shipped frozen or at room temperature prior to DNA extraction.

The source material was PBMCs or T cells enriched from blood (not recorded which). The TCR comes from a woman aged 30 to 39 who had recovered from COVID-19. Recombination linked TRBV10-3 to TRBJ2-5, with 8 bases in between that match TRBD2. The nucleotide sequence reads TGTGCCAGCCGGGGGGGGGAAGAGACCCAGTACTTC. The encoded protein is CASRGGEETQYF.